Below, 9 T cell receptor beta chains from the same sample are listed, as sequenced in a study of immune evolution from preneoplasia to lung adenocarcinoma (dated by TCRdb to the early 2020s). Libraries were built with the immunoSEQ multiplex PCR assay. As stored in TCRdb, this immuneACCESS dataset retains in-frame rearrangements with V and J assigned. A fraction of the clones does not appear; measured against another copy, unresolved V genes explain less than half of the discrepancy, and the remainder lacks a known reason. Present in this sample are approximately 9,000 clones, 80% to 90% of which were seen just once. The ten most abundant clones make up 5.5% to 7.5% of the sample. Sequencing used FFPE minimally invasive lung adenocarcinoma tissue. The meaning of the sample's cell subset or site label: micro-invasive lung adenocarcinoma (MIA). The receptors stem from a person aged 65-85 years with lung adenocarcinoma.

This chain uses TRBV29-1 with TRBJ2-7; 7 bases are shared with TRBD1. The CDR3 has 12 amino acids. With 4 bases clipped from V and 0 bases from J, the junction kept 0 bases outside the gene matches. CDR1 is SQVTM, CDR2 ANQGSEA, per germline. CDR3 coding DNA: TGCAGCGTTGGACAGGGCTCCTACGAGCAGTACTTC. As protein: CSVGQGSYEQYF.

The chain combines TRBV5-5 with TRBJ1-1; TRBD1 is a possible D gene (5 bases). The CDR3 is 15 amino acids. The V gene lost 0 bases and the J gene lost 5 bases, with 14 bases spanning the gap. Germline values: CDR1 SGHKS, CDR2 YYEKEE (reference sequence). CDR3 in DNA: TGTGCCAGCAGCTTGGAGGATTTGCAGGGAACTGAAGCTTTCTTT. Protein product: CASSLEDLQGTEAFF.

The chain links TRBV7-3 to TRBJ2-5; 8 bases line up with TRBD2. CDR1 is SGHTA, CDR2 FQGTGA, per germline. The V and J ends lost 2 bases and 4 bases, in that order; junction bases with no gene match: 3. CDR3 length: 14 residues. The CDR3 region is CASSLPSGGETQYF. CDR3 in DNA: TGTGCCAGCAGCTTACCGAGCGGGGGAGAGACCCAGTACTTC. Full variable domain (outside the CDR3, taken from reference TRBV7-3 and TRBJ2-5): GAGVSQTPSNKVTEKGKYVELRCDPISGHTALYWYRQSLGQGPEFLIYFQGTGAADDSGLPNDRFFAVRPEGSVSTLKIQRTERGDSAVYLCASSLPSGGETQYFGPGTRLLVL.

The V call is TRBV29-1, the J call TRBJ2-1, with D maybe TRBD1 (6 bases). The CDR3 contains 14 residues. Germline V gene sequence: CDR1 SQVTM, CDR2 ANQGSEA. The V end lost 5 bases, the J end lost 0 bases, and 11 bases lay between the germline ends. The CDR3 loop reads CSVPTGNSYNEQFF. The CDR3 DNA sequence: TGCAGCGTTCCGACAGGTAACTCCTACAATGAGCAGTTCTTC.

V and J are TRBV7-3 and TRBJ1-1, with TRBD1 matching 10 bases. This CDR3 is built from 12 residues. Germline V gives CDR1 SGHTA, CDR2 FQGTGA. J lost 10 bases, V lost 4 bases, and 3 bases had no gene match. DNA of the CDR3: TGTGCCAGCAGCTCGGACAGGGGGGTAGCTTTCTTT. Translation: CASSSDRGVAFF. The full variable domain, completed using reference TRBV7-3 and TRBJ1-1, is GAGVSQTPSNKVTEKGKYVELRCDPISGHTALYWYRQSLGQGPEFLIYFQGTGAADDSGLPNDRFFAVRPEGSVSTLKIQRTERGDSAVYLCASSSDRGVAFFGQGTRLTVV.

This chain uses TRBV15 with TRBJ1-2, with 7 bases identical to TRBD1. Germline V CDR1 and CDR2: LNHNV, YYDKDF (reference sequence). The CDR3 sequence is 16 residues long. The V and J ends lost 0 bases and 7 bases, in that order; junction bases with no gene match: 11. CDR3 DNA sequence: TGTGCCACCAGCAGAGATCGGGGGACAGCCCCACTTGGCTACACCTTC. The encoded protein is CATSRDRGTAPLGYTF.

The chain is built from TRBV7-6 and TRBJ2-7; 8 nucleotides line up with TRBD2. The CDR3 runs 15 residues. CDR1 and CDR2 from the germline V gene are SGHVS and FNYEAQ. V shed 5 bases and J 1 base; nucleotides not matched to a gene: 7. DNA of the CDR3: TGTGCCAGCAGCCGTGCGGGGGGCCTGTCCTACGAGCAGTACTTC. This sequence encodes CASSRAGGLSYEQYF.

The table lists this clone with a count of one. The chain employs TRBV6-1 and TRBJ2-7; the D gene is possibly TRBD1 (6 bases). This CDR3 spans 13 amino acids. V was pared by 4 bases and J by 3 bases, with 10 bases between. The V gene's germline CDR1 is MNHNS and CDR2 SASEGT. The CDR3 region is CASSVVQGYEQYF. The CDR3 DNA reads as TGTGCCAGCAGTGTGGTACAGGGCTACGAGCAGTACTTC.

The J gene is TRBJ1-3, the V gene TRBV10-2; unclear D gene. CDR3 length equals 16 residues. Germline V gene lookup returns CDR1 WSHSY and CDR2 SAAADI. The V end was cut by 4 bases, the J end by 0 bases, with 13 bases between. The CDR3 DNA reads TGCGCCAGCAGTGGCGGAGGACGGTTCTCTGGAAACACCATATATTTT. Its translation: CASSGGGRFSGNTIYF.